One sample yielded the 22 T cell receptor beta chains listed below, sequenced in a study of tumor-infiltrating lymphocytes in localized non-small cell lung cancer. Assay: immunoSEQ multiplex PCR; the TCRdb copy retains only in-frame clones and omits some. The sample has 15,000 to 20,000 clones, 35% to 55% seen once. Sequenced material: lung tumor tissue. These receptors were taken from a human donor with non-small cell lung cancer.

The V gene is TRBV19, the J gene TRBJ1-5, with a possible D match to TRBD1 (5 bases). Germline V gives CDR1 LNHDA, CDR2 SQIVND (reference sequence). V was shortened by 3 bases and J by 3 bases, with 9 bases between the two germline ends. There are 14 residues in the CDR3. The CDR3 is CASSMGQNNQPQHF. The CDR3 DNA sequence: TGTGCCAGTAGTATGGGGCAGAACAATCAGCCCCAGCATTTT. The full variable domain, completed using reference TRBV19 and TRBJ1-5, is DGGITQSPKYLFRKEGQNVTLSCEQNLNHDAMYWYRQDPGQGLRLIYYSQIVNDFQKGDIAEGYSVSREKKESFPLTVTSAQKNPTAFYLCASSMGQNNQPQHFGDGTRLSIL.

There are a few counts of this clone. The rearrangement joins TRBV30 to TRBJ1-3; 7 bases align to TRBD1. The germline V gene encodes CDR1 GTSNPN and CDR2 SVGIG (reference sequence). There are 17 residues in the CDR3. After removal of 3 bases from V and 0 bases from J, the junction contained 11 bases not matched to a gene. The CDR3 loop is CAWSVDRVKFSGNTIYF. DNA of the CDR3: TGTGCCTGGAGCGTCGACAGGGTAAAATTCTCTGGAAACACCATATATTTT. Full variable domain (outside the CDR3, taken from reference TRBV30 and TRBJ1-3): SQTIHQWPATLVQPVGSPLSLECTVEGTSNPNLYWYRQAAGRGLQLLFYSVGIGQISSEVPQNLSASRPQDRQFILSSKKLLLSDSGFYLCAWSVDRVKFSGNTIYFGEGSWLTVV.

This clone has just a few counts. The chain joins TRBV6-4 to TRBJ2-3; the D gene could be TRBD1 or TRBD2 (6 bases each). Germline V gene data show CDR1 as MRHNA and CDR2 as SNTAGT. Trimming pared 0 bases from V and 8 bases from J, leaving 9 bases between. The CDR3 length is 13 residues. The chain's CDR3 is CASSDSRGVTQYF. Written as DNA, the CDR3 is TGTGCCAGCAGTGACTCTAGGGGGGTTACGCAGTATTTT.

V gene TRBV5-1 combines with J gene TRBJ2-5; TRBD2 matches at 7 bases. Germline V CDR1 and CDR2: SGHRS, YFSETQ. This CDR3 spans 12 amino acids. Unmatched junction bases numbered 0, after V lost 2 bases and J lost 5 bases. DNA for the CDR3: TGCGCCAGCAGCTTAGCGGGGGAGACCCAGTACTTC. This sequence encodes CASSLAGETQYF.

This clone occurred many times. CDR3 sequence (DNA): TGTGCCAGCAGCTTGCGAGGGGGGTCGAACACTGAAGCTTTCTTT. It specifies CASSLRGGSNTEAFF. The chain employs TRBV5-4 and TRBJ1-1; D perhaps matches TRBD1 (6 bases). The ends were cut back, 1 base at V and 1 base at J, with 11 bases in the middle. The CDR3 sequence is 15 residues long. Germline CDR1 is SGHNT and CDR2 is YYREEE (reference sequence). Full variable domain (missing parts from reference TRBV5-4 and TRBJ1-1): ETGVTQSPTHLIKTRGQQVTLRCSSQSGHNTVSWYQQALGQGPQFIFQYYREEENGRGNFPPRFSGLQFPNYSSELNVNALELDDSALYLCASSLRGGSNTEAFFGQGTRLTVV.

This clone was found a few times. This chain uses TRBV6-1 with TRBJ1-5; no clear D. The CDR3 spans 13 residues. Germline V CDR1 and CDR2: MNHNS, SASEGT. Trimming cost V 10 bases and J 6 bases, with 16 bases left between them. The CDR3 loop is CATTTTLSQPQHF. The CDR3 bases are TGTGCCACCACTACGACCCTAAGTCAGCCCCAGCATTTT.

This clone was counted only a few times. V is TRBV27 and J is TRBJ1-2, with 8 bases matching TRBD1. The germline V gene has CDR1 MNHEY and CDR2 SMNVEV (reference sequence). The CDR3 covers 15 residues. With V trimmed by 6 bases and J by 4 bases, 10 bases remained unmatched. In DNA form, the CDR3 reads TGTGCCAGCAGGCCTACAGGGGGAACTCTCTATGGCTACACCTTC. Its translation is CASRPTGGTLYGYTF.

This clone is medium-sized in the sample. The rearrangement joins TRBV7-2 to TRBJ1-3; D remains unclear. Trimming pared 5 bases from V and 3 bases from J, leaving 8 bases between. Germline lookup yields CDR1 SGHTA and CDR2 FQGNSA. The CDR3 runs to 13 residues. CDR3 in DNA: TGTGCCAGCAGCCCTACACTTGGAAACACCATATATTTT. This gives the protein CASSPTLGNTIYF.

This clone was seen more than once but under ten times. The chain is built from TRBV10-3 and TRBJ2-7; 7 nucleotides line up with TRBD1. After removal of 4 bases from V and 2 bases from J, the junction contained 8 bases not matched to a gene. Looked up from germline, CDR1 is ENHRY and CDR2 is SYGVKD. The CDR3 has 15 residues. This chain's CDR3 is CAISGSGQITYEQYF. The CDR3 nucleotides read TGTGCCATCAGTGGCTCGGGACAGATCACCTACGAGCAGTACTTC.

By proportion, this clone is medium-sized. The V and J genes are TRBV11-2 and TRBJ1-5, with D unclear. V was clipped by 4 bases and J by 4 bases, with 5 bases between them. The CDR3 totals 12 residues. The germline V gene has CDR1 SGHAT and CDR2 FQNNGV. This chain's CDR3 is CASSSLNQPQHF. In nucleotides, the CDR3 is TGTGCCAGCAGCTCTCTGAATCAGCCCCAGCATTTT.

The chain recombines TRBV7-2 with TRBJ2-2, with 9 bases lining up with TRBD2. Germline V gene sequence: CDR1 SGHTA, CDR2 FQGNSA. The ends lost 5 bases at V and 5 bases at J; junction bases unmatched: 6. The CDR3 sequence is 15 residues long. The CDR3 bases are TGTGCCAGCAGCCCCGGGACTAGCCGGACCGGGGAGCTGTTTTTT. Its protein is CASSPGTSRTGELFF.

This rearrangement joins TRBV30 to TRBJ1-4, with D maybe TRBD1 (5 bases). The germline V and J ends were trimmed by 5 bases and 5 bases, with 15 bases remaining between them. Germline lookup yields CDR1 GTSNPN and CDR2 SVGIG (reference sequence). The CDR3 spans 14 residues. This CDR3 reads CAWEFGAGNEKLFF. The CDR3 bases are TGTGCCTGGGAGTTTGGGGCAGGGAATGAAAAACTGTTTTTT.

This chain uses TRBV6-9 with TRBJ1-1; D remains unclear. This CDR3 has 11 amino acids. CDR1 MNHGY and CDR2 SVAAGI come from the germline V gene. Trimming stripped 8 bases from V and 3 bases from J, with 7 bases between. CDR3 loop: CASVGYTEAFF. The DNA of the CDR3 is TGTGCCAGCGTCGGTTACACTGAAGCTTTCTTT.

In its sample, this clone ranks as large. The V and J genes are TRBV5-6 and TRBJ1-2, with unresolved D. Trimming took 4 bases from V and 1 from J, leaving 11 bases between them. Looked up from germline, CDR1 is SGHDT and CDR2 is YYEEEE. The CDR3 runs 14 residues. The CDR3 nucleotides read TGTGCCAGCAGCACCACCGGGAATAACTATGGCTACACCTTC. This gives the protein CASSTTGNNYGYTF.

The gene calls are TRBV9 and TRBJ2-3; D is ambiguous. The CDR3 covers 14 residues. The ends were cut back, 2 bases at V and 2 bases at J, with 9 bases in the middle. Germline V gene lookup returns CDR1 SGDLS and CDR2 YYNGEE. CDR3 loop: CASSVGPITDTQYF. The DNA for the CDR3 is TGTGCCAGCAGCGTTGGACCGATCACAGATACGCAGTATTTT. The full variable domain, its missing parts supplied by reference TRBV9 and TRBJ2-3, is DSGVTQTPKHLITATGQRVTLRCSPRSGDLSVYWYQQSLDQGLQFLIQYYNGEERAKGNILERFSAQQFPDLHSELNLSSLELGDSALYFCASSVGPITDTQYFGPGTRLTVL.

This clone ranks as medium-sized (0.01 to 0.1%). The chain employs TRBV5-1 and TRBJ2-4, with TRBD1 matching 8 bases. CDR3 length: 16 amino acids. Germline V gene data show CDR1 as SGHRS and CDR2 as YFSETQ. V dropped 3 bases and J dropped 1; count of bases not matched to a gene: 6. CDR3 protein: CASSSVDRDAKNIQYF. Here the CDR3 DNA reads TGCGCCAGCAGCTCGGTGGACAGGGATGCCAAAAACATTCAGTACTTC.

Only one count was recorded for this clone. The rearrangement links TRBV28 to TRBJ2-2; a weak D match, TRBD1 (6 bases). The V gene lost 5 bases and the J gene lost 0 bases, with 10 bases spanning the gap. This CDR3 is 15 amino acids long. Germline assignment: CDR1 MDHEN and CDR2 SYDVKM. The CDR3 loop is CASSHGQPNTGELFF. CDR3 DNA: TGTGCCAGCAGTCACGGACAGCCGAACACCGGGGAGCTGTTTTTT.

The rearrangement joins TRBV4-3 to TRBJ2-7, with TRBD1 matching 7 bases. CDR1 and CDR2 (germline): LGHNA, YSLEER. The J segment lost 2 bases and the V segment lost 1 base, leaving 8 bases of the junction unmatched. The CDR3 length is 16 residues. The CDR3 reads CASSQGRGTVAYEQYF. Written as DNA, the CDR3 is TGCGCCAGCAGCCAAGGACGAGGGACAGTCGCCTACGAGCAGTACTTC.

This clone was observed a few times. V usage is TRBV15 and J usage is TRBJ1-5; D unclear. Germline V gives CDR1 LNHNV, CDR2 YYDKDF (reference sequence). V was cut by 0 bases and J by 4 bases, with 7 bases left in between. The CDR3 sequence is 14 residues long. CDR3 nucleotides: TGTGCCACCAGCAGAGATGGCGTAAATCAGCCCCAGCATTTT. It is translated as CATSRDGVNQPQHF.

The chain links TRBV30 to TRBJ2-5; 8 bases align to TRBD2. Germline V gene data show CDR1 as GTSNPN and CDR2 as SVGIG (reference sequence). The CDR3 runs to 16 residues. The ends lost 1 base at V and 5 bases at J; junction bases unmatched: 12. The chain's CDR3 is CAWSETPGGGWETQYF. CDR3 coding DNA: TGTGCCTGGAGTGAAACCCCTGGCGGGGGGTGGGAGACCCAGTACTTC.

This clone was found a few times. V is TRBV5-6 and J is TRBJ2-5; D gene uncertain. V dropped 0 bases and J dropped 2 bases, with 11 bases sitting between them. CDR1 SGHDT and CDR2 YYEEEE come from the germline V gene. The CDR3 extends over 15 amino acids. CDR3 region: CASSLVAVLQETQYF. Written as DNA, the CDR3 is TGTGCCAGCAGCTTGGTGGCAGTCCTACAAGAGACCCAGTACTTC.

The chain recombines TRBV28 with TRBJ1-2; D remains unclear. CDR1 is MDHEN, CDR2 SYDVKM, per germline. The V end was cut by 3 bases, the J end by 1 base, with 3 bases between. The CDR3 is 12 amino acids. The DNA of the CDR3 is TGTGCCAGCAGTTTGCATAACTATGGCTACACCTTC. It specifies CASSLHNYGYTF.